The source of this T cell receptor beta chain is a study of blood T cell repertoires in COVID-19. Measured with immunoSEQ multiplex PCR; TCRdb has only the in-frame clones, and not every one. The profile shows roughly 440,000 clones, roughly 88% of them singletons. The sample was peripheral blood. This TCR derives from a woman between 45 and 65 years old with COVID-19, enrolled during active disease.

The CDR3 is CATSDLRPDRGHTGELFF. The CDR3 nucleotides read TGTGCCACCAGTGATTTGCGGCCCGACAGGGGGCATACCGGGGAGCTGTTTTTT. The V gene is TRBV24-1, the J gene TRBJ2-2; 10 nucleotides line up with TRBD1. The CDR3 is 18 amino acids. From germline, CDR1 is KGHDR and CDR2 SFDVKD. V gave up 0 bases and J gave up 5 bases; unmatched junction bases: 8.